Sequencing of this T cell receptor (beta chain) was carried out in a study of shared clonotypes between healthy human individuals. Study in general: The plates for each donor numbered three CD4 naive, three CD4 memory, two CD8 naive and one CD8 memory.

The V segment lost 5 bases and the J segment 1 base; nucleotides outside the gene matches: 5. The germline V gene has CDR1 SEHNR and CDR2 FQNEAQ (reference sequence). The CDR3 runs to 14 residues. Healthy adults negative for HIV, lacking recent acute infections or vaccinations, served as donors. The study drew all its donors from Caucasian adults living in Nashville, Tennessee. Each subset's genomic DNA was split evenly across several immunoSEQ plates. Assay used: immunoSEQ multiplex PCR; TCRdb lists only in-frame clones, some missing. The sample has roughly 1,500,000 clones; approximately 98.5% are singletons.

The chain carries TRBV7-9 and TRBJ2-7, with TRBD1 matching 7 bases. This TCR came from a man aged 25 to 40 in good health. Specimen: naive CD4+ T cells sorted from blood. Subset: CD45RA+ positively selected. CDR3 sequence: CASSLLGQSYEQYF. The CDR3 nucleotides are TGTGCCAGCAGCCTTTTGGGACAGTCCTACGAGCAGTACTTC.